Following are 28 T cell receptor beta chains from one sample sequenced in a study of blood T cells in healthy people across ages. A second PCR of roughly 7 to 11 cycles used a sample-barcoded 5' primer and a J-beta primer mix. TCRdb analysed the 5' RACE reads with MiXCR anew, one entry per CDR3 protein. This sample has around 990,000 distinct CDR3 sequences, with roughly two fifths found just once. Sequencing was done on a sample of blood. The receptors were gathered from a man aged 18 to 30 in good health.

The CDR3 region has the DNA TGTGCCAGCAGTTTATCACATGATCAGCCCCAGCATTTT. It codes for CASSLSHDQPQHF. The chain is built from TRBV12-3 or TRBV12-4 and TRBJ1-5; D gene unclear. V was trimmed by 2 bases and J by 5 bases, leaving 7 bases between them. The CDR3 has 13 amino acids.

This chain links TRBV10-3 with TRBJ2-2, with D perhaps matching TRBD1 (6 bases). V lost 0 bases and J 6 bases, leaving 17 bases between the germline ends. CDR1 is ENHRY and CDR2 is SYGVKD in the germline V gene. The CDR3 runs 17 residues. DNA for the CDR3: TGTGCCATCAGTGAGTCGGACGGACCCAGGGGATCCGGGGAGCTGTTTTTT. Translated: CAISESDGPRGSGELFF.

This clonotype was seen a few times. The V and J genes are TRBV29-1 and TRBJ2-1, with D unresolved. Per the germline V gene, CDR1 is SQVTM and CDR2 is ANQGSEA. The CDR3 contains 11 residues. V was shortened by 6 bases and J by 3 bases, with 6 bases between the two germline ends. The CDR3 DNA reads TGCAGCGTAGTTTACTACAATGAGCAGTTCTTC. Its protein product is CSVVYYNEQFF.

The CDR3 region has the DNA TGCGCCAGCAGCTTGACCGGGACAGACCCCTACGAGCAGTACTTC. This sequence encodes CASSLTGTDPYEQYF. The rearrangement joins TRBV5-1 to TRBJ2-7; the match to TRBD1 covers 7 bases. The junction had 6 bases not matched to a gene; V was cut back by 1 base and J by 2 bases. This CDR3 is built from 15 residues. CDR1 SGHRS and CDR2 YFSETQ come from the germline V gene.

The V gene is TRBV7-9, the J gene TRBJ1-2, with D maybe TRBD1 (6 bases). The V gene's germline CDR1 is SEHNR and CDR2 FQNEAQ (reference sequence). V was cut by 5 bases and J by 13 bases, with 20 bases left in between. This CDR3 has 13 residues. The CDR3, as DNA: TGTGCCAGCAGCCCTGACAGGTCCGCTTCTTGCACCTTC. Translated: CASSPDRSASCTF. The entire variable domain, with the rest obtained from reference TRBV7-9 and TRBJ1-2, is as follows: DTGVSQNPRHKITKRGQNVTFRCDPISEHNRLYWYRQTLGQGPEFLTYFQNEAQLEKSRLLSDRFSAERPKGSFSTLEIQRTEQGDSAMYLCASSPDRSASCTFGSGTRLTVV.

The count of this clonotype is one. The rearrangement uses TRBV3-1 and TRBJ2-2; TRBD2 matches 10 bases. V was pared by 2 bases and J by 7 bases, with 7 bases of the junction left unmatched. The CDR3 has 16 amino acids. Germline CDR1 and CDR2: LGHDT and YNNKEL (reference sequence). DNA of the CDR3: TGTGCCAGCAGCCAACGATCTAGCGGGGGCGGCGGGGAGCTGTTTTTT. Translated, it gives CASSQRSSGGGGELFF.

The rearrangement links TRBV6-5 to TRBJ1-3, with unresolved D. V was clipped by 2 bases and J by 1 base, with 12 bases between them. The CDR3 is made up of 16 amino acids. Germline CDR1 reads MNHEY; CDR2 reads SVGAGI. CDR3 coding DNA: TGTGCCAGCAGTTACGACCTCGATAGTTCTGGAAACACCATATATTTT. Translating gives CASSYDLDSSGNTIYF.

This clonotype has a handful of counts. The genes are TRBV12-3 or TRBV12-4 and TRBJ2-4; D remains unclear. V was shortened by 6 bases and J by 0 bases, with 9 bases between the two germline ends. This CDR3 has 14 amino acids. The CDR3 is CASRPALAKNIQYF. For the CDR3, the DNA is TGTGCCAGCAGGCCAGCCTTAGCCAAAAACATTCAGTACTTC.

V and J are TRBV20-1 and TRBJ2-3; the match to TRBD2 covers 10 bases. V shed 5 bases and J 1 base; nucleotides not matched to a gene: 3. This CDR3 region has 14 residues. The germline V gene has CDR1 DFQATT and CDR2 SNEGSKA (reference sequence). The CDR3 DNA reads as TGCAGTGCTCAAAGCGGGGGGGGCACAGATACGCAGTATTTT. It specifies CSAQSGGGTDTQYF.

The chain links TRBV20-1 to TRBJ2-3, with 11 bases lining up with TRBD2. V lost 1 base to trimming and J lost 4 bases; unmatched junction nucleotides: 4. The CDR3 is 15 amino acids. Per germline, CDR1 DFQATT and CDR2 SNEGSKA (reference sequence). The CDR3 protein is CSARASGGWADTQYF. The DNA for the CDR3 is TGCAGTGCTAGAGCTAGCGGGGGGTGGGCAGATACGCAGTATTTT.

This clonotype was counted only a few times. CDR3 amino acids: CASIGQGARGYTF. The CDR3 DNA follows: TGCGCCAGCATTGGACAGGGGGCACGGGGCTACACCTTC. The rearrangement joins TRBV10-2 to TRBJ1-2; TRBD1 agrees at 11 bases. V dropped 7 bases and J dropped 8; count of bases not matched to a gene: 6. CDR1 and CDR2 (germline): WSHSY, SAAADI. This CDR3 has 13 amino acids.

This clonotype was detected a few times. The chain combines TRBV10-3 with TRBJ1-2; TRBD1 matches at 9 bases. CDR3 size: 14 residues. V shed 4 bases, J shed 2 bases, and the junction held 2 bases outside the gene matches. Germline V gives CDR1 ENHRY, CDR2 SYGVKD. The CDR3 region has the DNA TGTGCCATCAGTGGACAGGGGGGGAACTATGGCTACACCTTC. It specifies CAISGQGGNYGYTF.

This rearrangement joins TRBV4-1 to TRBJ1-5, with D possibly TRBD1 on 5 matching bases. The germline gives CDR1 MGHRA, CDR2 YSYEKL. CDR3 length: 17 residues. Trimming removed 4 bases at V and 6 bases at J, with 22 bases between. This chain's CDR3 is CASSPTGRGATTQPQHF. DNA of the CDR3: TGCGCCAGCAGCCCCACCGGCCGAGGGGCAACTACTCAGCCCCAGCATTTT.

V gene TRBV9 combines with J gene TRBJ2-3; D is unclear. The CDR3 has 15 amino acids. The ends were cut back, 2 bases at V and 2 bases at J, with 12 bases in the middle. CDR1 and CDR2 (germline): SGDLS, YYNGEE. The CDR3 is CASSVIGAITDTQYF. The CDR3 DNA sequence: TGTGCCAGCAGCGTTATCGGAGCAATCACAGATACGCAGTATTTT.

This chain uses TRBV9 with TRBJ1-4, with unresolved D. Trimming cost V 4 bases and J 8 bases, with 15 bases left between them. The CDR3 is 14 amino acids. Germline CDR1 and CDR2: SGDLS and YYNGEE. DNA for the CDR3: TGTGCCAGCAGCAACCCGGGTCTCGTCGAAAAACTGTTTTTT. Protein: CASSNPGLVEKLFF.

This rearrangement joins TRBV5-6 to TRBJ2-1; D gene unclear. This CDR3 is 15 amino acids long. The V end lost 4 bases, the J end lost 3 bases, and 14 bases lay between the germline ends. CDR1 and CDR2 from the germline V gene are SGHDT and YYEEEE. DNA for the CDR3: TGTGCCAGCAGCCCCGGTCCGAACTACTACAATGAGCAGTTCTTC. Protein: CASSPGPNYYNEQFF.

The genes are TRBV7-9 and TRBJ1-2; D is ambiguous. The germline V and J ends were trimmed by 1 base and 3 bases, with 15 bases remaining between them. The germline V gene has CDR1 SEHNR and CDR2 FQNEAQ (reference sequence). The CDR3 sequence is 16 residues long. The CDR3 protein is CASSLEAGPQDYGYTF. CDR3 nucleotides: TGTGCCAGCAGCTTAGAAGCAGGCCCCCAAGACTATGGCTACACCTTC.

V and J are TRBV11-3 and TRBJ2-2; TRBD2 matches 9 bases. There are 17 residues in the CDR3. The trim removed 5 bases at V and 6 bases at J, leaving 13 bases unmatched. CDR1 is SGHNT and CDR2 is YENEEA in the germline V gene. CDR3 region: CASSTSLLAGFPGELFF. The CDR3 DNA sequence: TGTGCCAGCAGCACCTCTCTGCTAGCGGGGTTCCCCGGGGAGCTGTTTTTT.

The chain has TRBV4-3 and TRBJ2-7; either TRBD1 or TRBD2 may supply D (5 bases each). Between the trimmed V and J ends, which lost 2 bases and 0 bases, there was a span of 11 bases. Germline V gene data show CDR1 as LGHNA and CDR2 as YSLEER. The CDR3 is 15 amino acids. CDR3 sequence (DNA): TGCGCCAGCAGCCAATGGAAGGGGAGCTCCTACGAGCAGTACTTC. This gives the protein CASSQWKGSSYEQYF.

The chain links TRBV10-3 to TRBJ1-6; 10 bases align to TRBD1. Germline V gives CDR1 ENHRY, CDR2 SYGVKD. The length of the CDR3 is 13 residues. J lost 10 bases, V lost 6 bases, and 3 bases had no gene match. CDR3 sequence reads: CAIRGTGESPLHF. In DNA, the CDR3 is TGTGCCATCAGAGGGACAGGGGAATCACCCCTCCACTTT.

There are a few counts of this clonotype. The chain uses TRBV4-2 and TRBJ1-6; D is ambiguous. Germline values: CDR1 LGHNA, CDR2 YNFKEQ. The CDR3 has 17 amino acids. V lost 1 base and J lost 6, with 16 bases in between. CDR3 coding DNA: TGTGCCAGCAGCCAAGTCACGGCCCTGTCGGGTAATTCACCCCTCCACTTT. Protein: CASSQVTALSGNSPLHF.

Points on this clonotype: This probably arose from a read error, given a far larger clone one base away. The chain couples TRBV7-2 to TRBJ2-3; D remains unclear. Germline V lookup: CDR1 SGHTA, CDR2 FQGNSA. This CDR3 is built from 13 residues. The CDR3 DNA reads TGTGCCGGCAGCTTCGGTAGCACAGATACGCAGTATTTT. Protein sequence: CAGSFGSTDTQYF.

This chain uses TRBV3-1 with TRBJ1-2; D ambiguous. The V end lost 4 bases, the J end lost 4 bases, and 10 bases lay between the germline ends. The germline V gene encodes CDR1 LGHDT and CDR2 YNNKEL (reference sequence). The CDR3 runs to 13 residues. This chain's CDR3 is CASSPYGTYGYTF. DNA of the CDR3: TGTGCCAGCAGCCCCTACGGAACCTATGGCTACACCTTC.

CDR3 region: CASSLSWDSANEQFF. The CDR3 coding sequence is TGTGCCAGCAGTTTGAGTTGGGACAGTGCCAATGAGCAGTTCTTC. The rearrangement uses TRBV12-3 or TRBV12-4 and TRBJ2-1, with 7 nucleotides matching TRBD1. The CDR3 contains 15 residues. V lost 3 bases, J lost 6 bases, and 8 bases stayed unmatched.

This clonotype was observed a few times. The CDR3: CASSGREKLFF. As DNA, the CDR3 is TGTGCCAGCAGTGGAAGAGAAAAACTGTTTTTT. The chain is built from TRBV12-3 or TRBV12-4 and TRBJ1-4; the D is unclear. Trimming cost V 5 bases and J 8 bases, with 6 bases left between them. This CDR3 is built from 11 residues.

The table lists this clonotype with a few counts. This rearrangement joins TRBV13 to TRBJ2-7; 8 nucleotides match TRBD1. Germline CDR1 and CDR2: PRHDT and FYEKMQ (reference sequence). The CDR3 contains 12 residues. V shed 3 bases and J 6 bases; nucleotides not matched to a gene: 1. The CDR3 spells CASSFTGGEQYF. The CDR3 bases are TGTGCCAGCAGCTTCACAGGGGGCGAGCAGTACTTC.

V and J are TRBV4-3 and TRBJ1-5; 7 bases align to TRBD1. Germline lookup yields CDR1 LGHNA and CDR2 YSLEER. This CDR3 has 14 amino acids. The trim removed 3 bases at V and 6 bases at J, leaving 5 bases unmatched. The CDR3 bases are TGCGCCAGCAGCCATATCAGGGGGGGTCAGCCCCAGCATTTT. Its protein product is CASSHIRGGQPQHF.

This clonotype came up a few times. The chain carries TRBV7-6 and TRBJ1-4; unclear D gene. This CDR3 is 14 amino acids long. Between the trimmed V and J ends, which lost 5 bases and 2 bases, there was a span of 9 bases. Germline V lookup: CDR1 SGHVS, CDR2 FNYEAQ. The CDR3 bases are TGTGCCAGCAGCCGATATGGGACTAATGAAAAACTGTTTTTT. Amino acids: CASSRYGTNEKLFF.